The next 27 T cell receptor beta chains were all read from a single sample in a study of blood T cell repertoires in COVID-19. TCRdb's copy holds only in-frame clones and misses some; the assay was immunoSEQ multiplex PCR. The data contain about 400,000 clones, 70% to 90% of them singletons. Source material: PBMCs or T cells enriched from blood (not recorded which). The receptor source for this set is a woman aged 18-29 years with acute COVID-19.

As DNA, the CDR3 is TGTGCCAGCAGTTTATTTTTAGGGGCTAACTATGGCTACACCTTC. It yields the protein CASSLFLGANYGYTF. The chain employs TRBV27 and TRBJ1-2, with D possibly TRBD1 on 5 matching bases. Germline V lookup: CDR1 MNHEY, CDR2 SMNVEV (reference sequence). There are 15 residues in the CDR3. Trimming shortened V by 1 base and J by 0 bases, and 9 bases separated the two germline ends.

This chain connects TRBV14 to TRBJ1-1; D not resolved. The germline gives CDR1 SGHDN, CDR2 FVKESK. Trimming took off 0 bases at V and 0 bases at J, with 8 bases between the two ends. The length of the CDR3 is 15 residues. In nucleotides, the CDR3 is TGTGCCAGCAGCCAAGATCGGAGACTGAACACTGAAGCTTTCTTT. Residues: CASSQDRRLNTEAFF.

V usage is TRBV10-1 and J usage is TRBJ2-3, with D tentatively TRBD2 (5 bases). This CDR3 has 15 residues. Germline CDR1 and CDR2: WNHNN and SYGVQD (reference sequence). Between the trimmed V and J ends, which lost 4 bases and 0 bases, there was a span of 11 bases. Here the CDR3 reads CASSGGATSTDTQYF. CDR3 nucleotide sequence: TGCGCCAGCAGTGGGGGAGCGACTAGCACAGATACGCAGTATTTT.

This chain uses TRBV7-9 with TRBJ1-2, with TRBD1 matching 8 bases. CDR1 SEHNR and CDR2 FQNEAQ come from the germline V gene (reference sequence). The CDR3 has 14 amino acids. V was pared by 10 bases and J by 4 bases, with 11 bases of the junction left unmatched. As DNA, the CDR3 is TGTGCCACGATGCACGCCGGGACAGGCTATGGCTACACCTTC. Its protein product is CATMHAGTGYGYTF.

The chain carries TRBV7-2 and TRBJ2-1; TRBD2 matches 13 bases. CDR1 is SGHTA, CDR2 FQGNSA, per germline. V gave up 5 bases and J gave up 4 bases; unmatched junction bases: 11. The CDR3 is made up of 18 amino acids. The CDR3 DNA follows: TGTGCCAGCAGCCAGAGGACTAGCGGGAGTGGGGGGTACAATGAGCAGTTCTTC. Protein sequence: CASSQRTSGSGGYNEQFF.

V usage is TRBV2 and J usage is TRBJ1-2; 10 bases fit TRBD1. Germline CDR1 SNHLY, CDR2 FYNNEI. This CDR3 is 16 amino acids long. Unmatched junction bases numbered 11, after V lost 6 bases and J lost 4 bases. CDR3 protein: CASSPRSWTGGYGYTF. CDR3 sequence (DNA): TGTGCCAGCAGCCCCCGGTCCTGGACAGGGGGCTATGGCTACACCTTC.

Of note for this clone: Other DNA sequences in the sample encode the same CDR3. The chain carries TRBV7-9 and TRBJ1-5; a possible D gene is TRBD1 (5 bases). The CDR3 runs 13 residues. Trimming took 4 bases from V and 2 from J, leaving 6 bases between them. CDR1 is SEHNR and CDR2 is FQNEAQ in the germline V gene (reference sequence). For the CDR3, the DNA is TGTGCCAGCAGCTCGACAGGCAATCAGCCCCAGCATTTT. As protein: CASSSTGNQPQHF.

This clone appeared a few times. V and J are TRBV27 and TRBJ2-7; 7 bases line up with TRBD2. The CDR3 is 16 residues long. V was clipped by 8 bases and J by 5 bases; unmatched bases: 18. The germline gives CDR1 MNHEY, CDR2 SMNVEV (reference sequence). The CDR3 region has the DNA TGTGCCAGCTCTCCCCTTAGCGGACTAGTTGGTAACGAGCAGTACTTC. This sequence encodes CASSPLSGLVGNEQYF.

This clone was observed a single time. In nucleotides, the CDR3 is TGTGCCAGCAGTTTCAGCGGGATCGACGAGCAGTACTTC. The encoded protein is CASSFSGIDEQYF. V gene TRBV12-3 or TRBV12-4 combines with J gene TRBJ2-7, with 7 bases that match TRBD2. The CDR3 extends over 13 amino acids. V trimming: 3 bases; J trimming: 5 bases; junction bases outside the gene matches: 4.

This sequence joins TRBV9 and TRBJ2-5; 15 bases agree with TRBD2. Germline V gives CDR1 SGDLS, CDR2 YYNGEE. The CDR3 length is 17 residues. Trimming cost V 3 bases and J 2 bases; bases outside gene matches: 5. CDR3 in amino acids: CASSGGLAGGKQETQYF. Here the CDR3 DNA reads TGTGCCAGCAGCGGGGGACTAGCGGGAGGCAAACAAGAGACCCAGTACTTC.

J is TRBJ2-7 and V is TRBV6-5; unclear D gene. This CDR3 has 13 residues. V was trimmed by 2 bases and J by 3 bases, leaving 8 bases between them. Germline CDR1 reads MNHEY; CDR2 reads SVGAGI. CDR3 nucleotides: TGTGCCAGCAGTTACCGAGAGGACTACGAGCAGTACTTC. Residues: CASSYREDYEQYF.

The chain recombines TRBV4-1 with TRBJ2-7; the D is unclear. In germline, CDR1 is MGHRA, CDR2 YSYEKL. The CDR3 runs 13 residues. V lost 0 bases and J lost 2, with 5 bases in between. CDR3 region: CASSQDSAYEQYF. Written as DNA, the CDR3 is TGCGCCAGCAGCCAAGATTCAGCCTACGAGCAGTACTTC.

V gene TRBV4-1 combines with J gene TRBJ1-5, with D uncertain. The CDR3 has 13 amino acids. Trimming took off 5 bases at V and 6 bases at J, with 11 bases between the two ends. CDR1 is MGHRA, CDR2 YSYEKL, per germline. CDR3 sequence (DNA): TGCGCCAGCAGCTCTGCCCCAGGTCAGCCCCAGCATTTT. Translated: CASSSAPGQPQHF.

The gene calls are TRBV6-1 and TRBJ1-6, with 7 bases lining up with TRBD1. Per germline, CDR1 MNHNS and CDR2 SASEGT. CDR3 length: 16 residues. After removal of 0 bases from V and 8 bases from J, the junction contained 7 bases not matched to a gene. The CDR3, as DNA: TGTGCCAGCAGTGAAGCCCGACAGGGATGGGATTCACCCCTCCACTTT. This sequence encodes CASSEARQGWDSPLHF.

The rearrangement links TRBV9 to TRBJ1-6; possible D gene TRBD1, 6 bases. V shed 3 bases and J shed 6 bases, with 13 bases lying between them. Looked up from germline, CDR1 is SGDLS and CDR2 is YYNGEE. The CDR3 sequence is 15 residues long. Here the CDR3 reads CASSATGGANSPLHF. The CDR3 region has the DNA TGTGCCAGCAGCGCAACGGGGGGGGCTAATTCACCCCTCCACTTT.

This rearrangement joins TRBV7-8 to TRBJ1-2; no clear D. The V gene lost 1 base and the J gene lost 8 bases, with 20 bases spanning the gap. CDR3 length: 16 amino acids. Germline CDR1 is SGHVS and CDR2 is FQNEAQ. The CDR3 here is CASSLDRSLTTEGYTF. Written as DNA, the CDR3 is TGTGCCAGCAGCTTAGATAGATCTCTAACTACGGAGGGCTACACCTTC.

This chain joins TRBV18 and TRBJ1-1, with 9 bases fitting TRBD1. Germline CDR1 reads KGHSH; CDR2 reads LQKENI. Germline trimming cut 3 bases from V and 0 bases from J; bases unmatched to any gene: 8. The CDR3 runs to 17 residues. CDR3 DNA: TGTGCCAGCTCACCTCGGGACAGGGCAGTAATGAACACTGAAGCTTTCTTT. This encodes CASSPRDRAVMNTEAFF.

The chain employs TRBV7-3 and TRBJ1-1; D not resolved. CDR1 SGHTA and CDR2 FQGTGA come from the germline V gene. There are 13 residues in the CDR3. Trimming took 1 base from V and 10 from J, leaving 13 bases between them. This CDR3 is CASSLSSGAVAFF. The CDR3 nucleotides are TGTGCCAGCAGCTTAAGTTCGGGAGCTGTAGCTTTCTTT.

This sequence joins TRBV6-1 and TRBJ1-2; maybe TRBD1 (5 bases). Per germline, CDR1 MNHNS and CDR2 SASEGT. Trimming left V 3 bases short and J 8 bases short, with 10 bases between. The CDR3 length is 12 residues. The CDR3, as DNA: TGTGCCAGCAGTGACAGGGCCTGGGGCTACACCTTC. It encodes CASSDRAWGYTF.

The gene calls are TRBV10-3 and TRBJ2-1; TRBD2 might be the D (6 bases). The V gene lost 4 bases and the J gene lost 3 bases, with 10 bases spanning the gap. CDR1 and CDR2 from the germline V gene are ENHRY and SYGVKD. There are 14 residues in the CDR3. CDR3 DNA: TGTGCCATCAGTGGGGGACTCATCTACAATGAGCAGTTCTTC. Protein product: CAISGGLIYNEQFF.

The chain employs TRBV20-1 and TRBJ2-7; TRBD1 might be the D (5 bases). CDR1 and CDR2 from the germline V gene are DFQATT and SNEGSKA (reference sequence). V was cut by 1 base and J by 5 bases, with 6 bases left in between. This CDR3 has 11 residues. Written as DNA, the CDR3 is TGCAGTGCTAGAGTAGGGGACGAGCAGTACTTC. Translation: CSARVGDEQYF.

CDR3 nucleotides: TGCAGTGCTAGTGAAAACACCAATCAGCCCCAGCATTTT. Translating it yields CSASENTNQPQHF. This chain joins TRBV20-1 and TRBJ1-5; D remains unclear. V lost 3 bases and J 3 bases, leaving 9 bases between the germline ends. The germline V gene has CDR1 DFQATT and CDR2 SNEGSKA (reference sequence). This CDR3 is built from 13 residues.

The sample holds a few counts of this clone. V is TRBV2 and J is TRBJ1-5; D is unclear. Trimming pared 2 bases from V and 6 bases from J, leaving 5 bases between. The CDR3 runs 12 residues. Germline-derived CDR1 and CDR2 are SNHLY and FYNNEI. In DNA form, the CDR3 reads TGTGCCAGCAGTGAACCGGGTCAGCCCCAGCATTTT. Translated, it gives CASSEPGQPQHF.

The J gene is TRBJ1-1, the V gene TRBV11-2; the D is unclear. Germline values: CDR1 SGHAT, CDR2 FQNNGV. V lost 3 bases and J 5 bases, leaving 7 bases between the germline ends. The CDR3 extends over 12 amino acids. CDR3 sequence reads: CASSFRRTEAFF. CDR3 nucleotide sequence: TGTGCCAGCAGCTTCCGGAGGACTGAAGCTTTCTTT. Based on the CDR3 plus reference TRBV11-2 and TRBJ1-1, the full variable domain is EAGVAQSPRYKIIEKRQSVAFWCNPISGHATLYWYQQILGQGPKLLIQFQNNGVVDDSQLPKDRFSAERLKGVDSTLKIQPAKLEDSAVYLCASSFRRTEAFFGQGTRLTVV.

Note on this clone: A junction boundary mismatches the germline segment, possibly from a read error. Other DNA variants within this sample encode the same CDR3. The chain carries TRBV4-1 and TRBJ1-5; no firm D call. CDR1 MGHRA and CDR2 YSYEKL come from the germline V gene. The length of the CDR3 is 14 residues. The CDR3 DNA sequence: TGCGCCAGCAGCCAAGAGGCTGGCAACCAGCCCCAGCATTTT. This sequence encodes CASSQEAGNQPQHF.

This chain uses TRBV19 with TRBJ2-7, with no clear D. The CDR3 runs 14 residues. The V and J ends lost 3 bases and 3 bases respectively, with 12 bases between them. Germline CDR1 is LNHDA and CDR2 is SQIVND (reference sequence). The DNA of the CDR3 is TGTGCCAGTAGTATCCTGCCTTACTTCTACGAGCAGTACTTC. This gives the protein CASSILPYFYEQYF.

The chain employs TRBV7-2 and TRBJ1-1; 11 nucleotides agree with TRBD1. This CDR3 comprises 16 residues. The germline gives CDR1 SGHTA, CDR2 FQGNSA. The V segment lost 5 bases and the J segment 0 bases; nucleotides outside the gene matches: 5. CDR3 bases: TGTGCCAGCAGCCAGGGGACAGGGGGTGTGAACACTGAAGCTTTCTTT. It yields the protein CASSQGTGGVNTEAFF.